This entry concerns a single T cell receptor beta chain. The antigen it recognizes is unknown. Base qualities are missing; no much larger clone stands one base away. These data are taken from a study of OX40 agonist ivuxolimab in advanced cancers. Regarding the complete study: Ivuxolimab, which targeted the costimulatory receptor OX40 (CD134), was an agonistic, fully human IgG2 monoclonal antibody. The paper describes the monotherapy dose-escalation part (N ≈ 52 patients) of the phase I trial of ivuxolimab. Partial responses occurred in three dose-escalation patients: two with cutaneous melanoma and one with hepatocellular carcinoma. Prior anti-PD-1, anti-PD-L1 or anti-CTLA-4 therapy was permitted, and checkpoint inhibitors had been received by less than 45% of dose-escalation patients. Among the roughly 52 dose-escalation patients, around 19 had hepatocellular carcinoma, about 15 melanoma, 9 renal cell carcinoma and 9 head and neck cancer. The dose-escalation cohort was around 84% male with a mean age of roughly 62 years, ranging from about 20 to 80. The point of sequencing TCRbeta in the periphery was to test whether ivuxolimab changed TCR sequence diversity and drove clonal T-cell expansion. Intravenous ivuxolimab was administered to patients every 2 weeks at six dose levels: 0.01, 0.1, 0.3, 1.5, 3 and 10 mg/kg. Here is what the overall study found, with its caveats: In partial responders in the 0.1-3.0 mg/kg groups, normalized peripheral clonal expansion was found to be among the lowest, especially among CD8+ T cells. After ivuxolimab, expanded clones were on average more numerous among CD8+ T cells than among CD4+ T cells. Low levels of normalized T-cell clonal expansion were also seen in some patients who did not respond. Antigen specificity was not determined for the clonally expanded peripheral T cells. At doses from 0.1 to 3.0 mg/kg, clonal expansion was seen in both CD4+ and CD8+ blood T cells between baseline and week 6.

Patients with autoimmune disease history or receiving systemic immunosuppression were excluded from the trial. Peripheral blood for TCR sequencing was collected from all dose cohorts at baseline, on cycle 4 day 1, and on cycle 7 day 1. The samples were taken from a phase I, first-in-human, multicenter, open-label dose-escalation trial of ivuxolimab. Adults with locally advanced or metastatic melanoma, renal cell carcinoma, hepatocellular carcinoma or head and neck squamous cell carcinoma were enrolled in the trial. Before TCR sequencing, CD4+ and CD8+ T cells were separately sorted from peripheral blood. Genomic DNA was isolated from the sorted cells so that the TCRbeta CDR3 region could be sequenced. TCRbeta CDR3 regions were sequenced using the immunoSEQ Assay. The table comes from immuneACCESS by way of TCRdb, which keeps in-frame sequences with V and J called. Part of the clones is missing from these tables; in studies checked, under half for an unresolved V gene and the rest for unknown reasons. The sample yields over 70,000 clones; approximately 94% were counted once. Approximately 15% of the sample comes from the top ten.

The CDR3 holds 14 amino acids from the cysteine to the phenylalanine. CDR3 DNA is the only sequence kept; it has 42 bases, read in frame from the first base. CDR1 and CDR2 are drawn from the germline V gene: MRHNA, SNTAGT. Relative to germline, V is missing 5 bases and J is missing 1 base, with 3 bases of the junction outside any gene match. This TCR came from an adult with an advanced solid tumor such as melanoma, head and neck, liver or kidney cancer. This sequence uses TRBV6-4 and TRBJ2-7, and 9 junction bases match TRBD1. The input for sequencing was CD4+ or CD8+ T cells sorted from blood, taken in a trial of the OX40 agonist ivuxolimab. The CDR3 in this case is CASSPGTGSYEQYF. The base sequence is TGTGCCAGCAGTCCCGGGACAGGGTCCTACGAGCAGTACTTC.